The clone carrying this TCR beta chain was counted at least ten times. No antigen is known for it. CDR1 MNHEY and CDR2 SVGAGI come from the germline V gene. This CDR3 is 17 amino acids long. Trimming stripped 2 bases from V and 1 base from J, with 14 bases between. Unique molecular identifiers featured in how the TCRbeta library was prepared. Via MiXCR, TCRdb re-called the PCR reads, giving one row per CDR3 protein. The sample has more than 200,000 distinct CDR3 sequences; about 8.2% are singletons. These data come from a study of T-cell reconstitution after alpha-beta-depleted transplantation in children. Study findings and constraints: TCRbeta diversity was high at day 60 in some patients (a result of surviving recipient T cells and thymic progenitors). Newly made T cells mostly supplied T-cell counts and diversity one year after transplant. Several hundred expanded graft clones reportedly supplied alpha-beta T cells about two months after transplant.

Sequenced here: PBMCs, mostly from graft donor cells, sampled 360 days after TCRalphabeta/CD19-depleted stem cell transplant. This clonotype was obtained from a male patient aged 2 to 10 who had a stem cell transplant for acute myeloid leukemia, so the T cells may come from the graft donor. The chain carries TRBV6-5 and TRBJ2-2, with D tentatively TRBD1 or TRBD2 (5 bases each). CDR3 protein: CASSYGGQLLNTGELFF. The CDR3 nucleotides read TGTGCCAGCAGTTACGGAGGACAACTATTGAACACCGGGGAGCTGTTTTTT.